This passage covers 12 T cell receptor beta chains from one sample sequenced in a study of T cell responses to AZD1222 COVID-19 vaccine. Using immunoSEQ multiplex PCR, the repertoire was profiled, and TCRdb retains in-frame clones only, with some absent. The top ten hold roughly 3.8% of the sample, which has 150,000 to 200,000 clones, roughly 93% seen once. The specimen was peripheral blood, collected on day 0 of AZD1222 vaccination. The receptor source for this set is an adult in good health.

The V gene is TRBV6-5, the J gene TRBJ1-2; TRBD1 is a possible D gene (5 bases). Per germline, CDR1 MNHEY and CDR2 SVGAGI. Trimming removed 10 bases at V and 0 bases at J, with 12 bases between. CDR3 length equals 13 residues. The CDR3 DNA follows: TGTGCCACCCGCCCGACAGCTAACTATGGCTACACCTTC. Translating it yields CATRPTANYGYTF.

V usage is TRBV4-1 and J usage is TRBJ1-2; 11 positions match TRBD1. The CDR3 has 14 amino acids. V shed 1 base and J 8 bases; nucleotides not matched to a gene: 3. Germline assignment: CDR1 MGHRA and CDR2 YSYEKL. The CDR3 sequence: CASSQGTGGQGYTF. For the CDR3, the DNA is TGCGCCAGCAGCCAAGGGACAGGGGGCCAGGGCTACACCTTC.

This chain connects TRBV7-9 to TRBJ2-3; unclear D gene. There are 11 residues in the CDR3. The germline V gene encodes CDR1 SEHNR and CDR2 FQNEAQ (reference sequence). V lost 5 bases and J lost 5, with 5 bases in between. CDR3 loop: CASSPRDTQYF. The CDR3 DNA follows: TGTGCCAGCAGCCCGCGAGATACGCAGTATTTT.

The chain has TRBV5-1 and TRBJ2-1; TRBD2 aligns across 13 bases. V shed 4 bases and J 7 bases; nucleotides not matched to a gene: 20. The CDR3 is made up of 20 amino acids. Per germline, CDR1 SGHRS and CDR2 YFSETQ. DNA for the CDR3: TGCGCCAGCAGCGAAGGACTAGCGGGAGCTCAGTTTATTATTGGTAATGAGCAGTTCTTC. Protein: CASSEGLAGAQFIIGNEQFF.

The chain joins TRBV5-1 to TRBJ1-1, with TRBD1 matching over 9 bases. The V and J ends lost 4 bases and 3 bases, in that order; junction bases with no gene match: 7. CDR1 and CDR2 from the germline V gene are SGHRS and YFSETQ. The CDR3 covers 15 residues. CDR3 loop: CASSVQQGAHTEAFF. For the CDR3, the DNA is TGCGCCAGCAGCGTCCAACAGGGGGCGCACACTGAAGCTTTCTTT.

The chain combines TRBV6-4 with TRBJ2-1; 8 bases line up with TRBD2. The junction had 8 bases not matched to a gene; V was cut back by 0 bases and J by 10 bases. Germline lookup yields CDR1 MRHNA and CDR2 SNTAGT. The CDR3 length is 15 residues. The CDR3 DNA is TGTGCCAGCAGTGACTCAACTAGCGGAGGGGCGGAGCAGTTCTTC. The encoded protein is CASSDSTSGGAEQFF.

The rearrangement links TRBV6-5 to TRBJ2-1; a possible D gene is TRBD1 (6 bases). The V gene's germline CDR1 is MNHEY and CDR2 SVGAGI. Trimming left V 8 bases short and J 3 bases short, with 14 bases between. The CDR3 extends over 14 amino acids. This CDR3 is CASGRTAGYNEQFF. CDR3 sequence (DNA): TGTGCCAGCGGACGGACAGCAGGCTACAATGAGCAGTTCTTC.

The CDR3 loop is CASRSGLFHEQYF. For the CDR3, the DNA is TGTGCCAGCAGATCGGGACTTTTCCACGAGCAGTACTTC. The chain links TRBV6-5 to TRBJ2-7, with a weak D call TRBD2 (6 bases). CDR1 is MNHEY and CDR2 is SVGAGI in the germline V gene. The V and J ends lost 6 bases and 5 bases respectively, with 14 bases between them. CDR3 length equals 13 residues.

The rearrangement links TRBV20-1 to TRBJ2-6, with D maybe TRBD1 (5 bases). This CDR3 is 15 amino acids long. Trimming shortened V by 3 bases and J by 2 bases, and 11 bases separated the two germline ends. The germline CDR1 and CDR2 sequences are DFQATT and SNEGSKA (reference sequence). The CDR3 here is CSASNGATGANVLTF. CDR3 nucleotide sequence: TGCAGTGCTAGTAATGGGGCAACTGGGGCCAACGTCCTGACTTTC.

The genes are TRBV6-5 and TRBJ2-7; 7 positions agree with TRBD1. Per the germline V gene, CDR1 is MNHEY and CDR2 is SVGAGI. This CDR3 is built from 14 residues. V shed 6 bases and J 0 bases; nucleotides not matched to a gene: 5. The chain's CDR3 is CASSPGQSSYEQYF. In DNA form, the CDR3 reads TGTGCCAGCAGCCCGGGACAGAGCTCCTACGAGCAGTACTTC.

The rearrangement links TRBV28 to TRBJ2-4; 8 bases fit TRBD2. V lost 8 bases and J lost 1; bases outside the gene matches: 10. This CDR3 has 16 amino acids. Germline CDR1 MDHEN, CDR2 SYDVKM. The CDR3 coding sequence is TGTGCCAGCCCTCCGGATAGCGGGAAGGCCAAAAACATTCAGTACTTC. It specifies CASPPDSGKAKNIQYF.

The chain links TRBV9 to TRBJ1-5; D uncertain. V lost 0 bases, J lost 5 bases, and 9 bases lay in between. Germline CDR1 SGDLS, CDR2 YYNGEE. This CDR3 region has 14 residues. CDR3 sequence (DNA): TGTGCCAGCAGCGTAGGAGGTTCCGATCAGCCCCAGCATTTT. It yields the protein CASSVGGSDQPQHF. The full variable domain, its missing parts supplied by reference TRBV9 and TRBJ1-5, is DSGVTQTPKHLITATGQRVTLRCSPRSGDLSVYWYQQSLDQGLQFLIQYYNGEERAKGNILERFSAQQFPDLHSELNLSSLELGDSALYFCASSVGGSDQPQHFGDGTRLSIL.